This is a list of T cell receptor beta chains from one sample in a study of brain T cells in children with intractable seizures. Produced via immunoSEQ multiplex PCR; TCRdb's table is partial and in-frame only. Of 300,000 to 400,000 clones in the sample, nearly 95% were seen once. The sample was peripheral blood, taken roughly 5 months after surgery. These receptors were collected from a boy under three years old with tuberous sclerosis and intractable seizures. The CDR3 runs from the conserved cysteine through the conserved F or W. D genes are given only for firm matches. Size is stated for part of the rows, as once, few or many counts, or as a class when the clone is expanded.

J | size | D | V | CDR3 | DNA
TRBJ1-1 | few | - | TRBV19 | CASSFTTGLATAFF | TGTGCCAGTAGTTTCACAACAGGGTTAGCTACTGCTTTCTTT
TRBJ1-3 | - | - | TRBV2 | CASSQIHSSGEHGNTIYF | TGTGCCAGCAGTCAGATCCACTCCTCAGGGGAGCATGGAAACACCATATATTTT
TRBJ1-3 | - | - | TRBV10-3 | CAISDGRRGRPGNTIYF | TGTGCCATCAGTGACGGACGTAGGGGCCGGCCTGGAAACACCATATATTTT
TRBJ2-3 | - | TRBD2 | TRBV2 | CASETVGGDTQYF | TGTGCCAGCGAGACGGTGGGGGGGGATACGCAGTATTTT
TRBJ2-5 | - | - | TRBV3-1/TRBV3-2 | CASSHYGETQYF | TGTGCCAGCAGCCACTACGGGGAGACCCAGTACTTC
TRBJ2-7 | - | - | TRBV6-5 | CASSYSPWDIPYEQYF | TGTGCCAGCAGTTACTCGCCGTGGGACATCCCTTACGAGCAGTACTTC
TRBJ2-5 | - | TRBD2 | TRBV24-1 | CATSDPTSGGKETQYF | TGTGCCACCAGTGACCCTACTAGCGGGGGTAAAGAGACCCAGTACTTC
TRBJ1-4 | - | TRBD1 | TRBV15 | CATSRSRDSEKLFF | TGTGCCACCAGCAGAAGCCGGGACAGCGAAAAACTGTTTTTT
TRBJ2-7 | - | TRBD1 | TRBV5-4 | CASSLGTGSSYEQYF | TGTGCCAGCAGCTTGGGGACAGGGAGCTCCTACGAGCAGTACTTC
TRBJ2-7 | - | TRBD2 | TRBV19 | CASTTTAGGPYEQYF | TGTGCCAGTACAACAACAGCGGGAGGGCCCTACGAGCAGTACTTC
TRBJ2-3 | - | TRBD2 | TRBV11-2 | CASSPGPSGGKQYF | TGTGCCAGCAGCCCCGGTCCTAGCGGGGGGAAGCAGTATTTT
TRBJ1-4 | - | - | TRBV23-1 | CASSQSSRANEKLFF | TGCGCCAGCAGTCAATCGTCAAGGGCTAATGAAAAACTGTTTTTT
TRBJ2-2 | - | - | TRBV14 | CASSQAQGWNTGELFF | TGTGCCAGCAGCCAAGCACAGGGATGGAACACCGGGGAGCTGTTTTTT
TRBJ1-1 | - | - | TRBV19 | CASSSSLNTEAFF | TGTGCCAGTAGTAGCAGTTTGAACACTGAAGCTTTCTTT
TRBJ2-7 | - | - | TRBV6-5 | CASNPPGVDEQYF | TGTGCCAGCAACCCCCCAGGGGTGGACGAGCAGTACTTC
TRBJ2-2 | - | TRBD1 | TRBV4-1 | CASSEGQGVGGGELFF | TGCGCCAGCAGCGAGGGACAGGGAGTAGGTGGCGGGGAGCTGTTTTTT
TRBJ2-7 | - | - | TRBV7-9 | CASSLPGVSRDEQYF | TGTGCCAGCAGCCTACCGGGAGTATCCAGAGACGAGCAGTACTTC